This passage covers 28 T cell receptor beta chains from one sample sequenced in a study of blood T cell repertoires in COVID-19. Sequenced by immunoSEQ multiplex PCR; TCRdb stores in-frame clones only, minus some. The sample consists of some 130,000 clones, roughly 80% of them appearing once. The sequencing input was peripheral blood. The receptor source for this set is a man in his sixties who had recovered from COVID-19.

The J gene is TRBJ1-2, the V gene TRBV2, with 7 bases aligning to TRBD1. V shed 4 bases, J shed 5 bases, and the junction held 19 bases outside the gene matches. The CDR3 contains 18 residues. Germline V gives CDR1 SNHLY, CDR2 FYNNEI. CDR3: CASSVPYRDRLQTYGYTF. The CDR3 DNA sequence: TGTGCCAGCAGTGTCCCCTACCGGGACAGACTGCAGACGTATGGCTACACCTTC.

CDR3 sequence reads: CASSYQRGLNSNQPQHF. The CDR3 nucleotides are TGTGCCAGCAGTTACCAGCGGGGCCTTAATAGCAATCAGCCCCAGCATTTT. This chain joins TRBV6-2 or TRBV6-3 and TRBJ1-5; tentatively, D is TRBD1 (5 bases). This CDR3 has 17 amino acids. Germline CDR1 and CDR2: MNHEY and SVGEGT. V gave up 2 bases and J gave up 0 bases, with 14 bases separating them.

This chain links TRBV30 with TRBJ1-5, with TRBD1 matching 8 bases. This CDR3 has 16 residues. CDR1 is GTSNPN and CDR2 is SVGIG in the germline V gene (reference sequence). V lost 4 bases, J lost 6 bases, and 14 bases stayed unmatched. The CDR3 protein is CAWTPGSGGVGQPQHF. The CDR3 DNA reads TGTGCCTGGACTCCCGGTTCAGGGGGCGTTGGTCAGCCCCAGCATTTT.

The chain uses TRBV5-5 and TRBJ1-4, with D possibly being TRBD1 (5 bases). Trimming cost V 0 bases and J 0 bases, with 15 bases left between them. Per the germline V gene, CDR1 is SGHKS and CDR2 is YYEKEE (reference sequence). The CDR3 spans 18 residues. The CDR3 reads CASSLVLGGLPTNEKLFF. DNA of the CDR3: TGTGCCAGCAGCTTGGTGCTCGGGGGGTTACCAACTAATGAAAAACTGTTTTTT.

The J gene is TRBJ2-5, the V gene TRBV3-1 (or the pseudogene TRBV3-2), with a weak D call TRBD1 (6 bases). V was trimmed by 1 base and J by 5 bases, leaving 8 bases between them. The CDR3 runs to 13 residues. Per germline, CDR1 LGHDT and CDR2 YNNKEL (reference sequence). The CDR3, as DNA: TGTGCCAGCAGCCAAGGGACAGCGGAGACCCAGTACTTC. Its protein product is CASSQGTAETQYF.

The chain carries TRBV19 and TRBJ2-1, with 9 nucleotides matching TRBD2. Germline V gene sequence: CDR1 LNHDA, CDR2 SQIVND (reference sequence). The CDR3 totals 16 residues. The ends lost 2 bases at V and 7 bases at J; junction bases unmatched: 9. For the CDR3, the DNA is TGTGCCAGTAGTATAAGATTGGTAGCGGGAGATAATGAGCAGTTCTTC. Protein product: CASSIRLVAGDNEQFF.

The J gene is TRBJ1-4, the V gene TRBV12-3 or TRBV12-4; the match to TRBD1 covers 9 bases. J was trimmed by 7 bases and V by 10 bases; bases with no gene match: 4. This CDR3 comprises 12 residues. CDR3 DNA: TGTGCCACCAGGACAGGGGTTGAAAAACTGTTTTTT. It is translated as CATRTGVEKLFF.

The J gene is TRBJ2-1, the V gene TRBV7-2; weak D call: TRBD1 (5 bases). The CDR3 covers 11 residues. CDR1 and CDR2 (germline): SGHTA, FQGNSA. Trimming cost V 6 bases and J 13 bases, with 13 bases left between them. The CDR3 reads CASRSGIFQFF. The DNA for the CDR3 is TGTGCCAGCAGGTCAGGGATCTTTCAGTTCTTC.

The gene calls are TRBV5-6 and TRBJ2-1, with 12 bases lining up with TRBD2. J lost 6 bases, V lost 2 bases, and 3 bases had no gene match. Per germline, CDR1 SGHDT and CDR2 YYEEEE. This CDR3 spans 15 amino acids. CDR3 in DNA: TGTGCCAGCAGCTTACTAGCGGGGGGACCCAATGAGCAGTTCTTC. Its translation: CASSLLAGGPNEQFF.

The chain recombines TRBV4-1 with TRBJ1-6; D is possibly TRBD1 (6 bases). CDR3 length equals 15 residues. V was clipped by 3 bases and J by 7 bases, with 13 bases between them. Germline assignment: CDR1 MGHRA and CDR2 YSYEKL. DNA of the CDR3: TGCGCCAGCAGCCACGCAGGGGTCCTAAATTCACCCCTCCACTTT. Encoded protein: CASSHAGVLNSPLHF.

The chain couples TRBV11-2 to TRBJ2-7, with D possibly TRBD1 on 6 matching bases. Per germline, CDR1 SGHAT and CDR2 FQNNGV. Trimming took off 0 bases at V and 3 bases at J, with 12 bases between the two ends. The CDR3 is made up of 15 amino acids. CDR3 amino acids: CASSLEQQGFYEQYF. CDR3 coding DNA: TGTGCCAGCAGCTTAGAGCAACAGGGATTCTACGAGCAGTACTTC.

The chain employs TRBV2 and TRBJ1-5; 10 bases map to TRBD1. The V and J ends lost 4 bases and 4 bases, in that order; junction bases with no gene match: 4. This CDR3 has 15 amino acids. The germline CDR1 and CDR2 sequences are SNHLY and FYNNEI. The CDR3 here is CASSADRGRNQPQHF. The CDR3 bases are TGTGCCAGCAGTGCTGACAGGGGGCGGAATCAGCCCCAGCATTTT. Complete variable domain (other parts from reference TRBV2 and TRBJ1-5): EPEVTQTPSHQVTQMGQEVILRCVPISNHLYFYWYRQILGQKVEFLVSFYNNEISEKSEIFDDQFSVERPDGSNFTLKIRSTKLEDSAMYFCASSADRGRNQPQHFGDGTRLSIL.

The chain employs TRBV18 and TRBJ1-1, with 8 bases that match TRBD1. CDR3 length equals 14 residues. Germline V gene sequence: CDR1 KGHSH, CDR2 LQKENI. The V gene end was trimmed by 3 bases and the J gene end by 5 bases; junction bases not matched to a gene: 5. The CDR3 loop reads CASSPTGGQTEAFF. The CDR3 bases are TGTGCCAGCTCACCTACAGGGGGTCAAACTGAAGCTTTCTTT. The full variable domain, its missing parts supplied by reference TRBV18 and TRBJ1-1, is NAGVMQNPRHLVRRRGQEARLRCSPMKGHSHVYWYRQLPEEGLKFMVYLQKENIIDESGMPKERFSAEFPKEGPSILRIQQVVRGDSAAYFCASSPTGGQTEAFFGQGTRLTVV.

The chain uses TRBV28 and TRBJ1-5; weak D call: TRBD1 (5 bases). Trimming left V 6 bases short and J 6 bases short, with 21 bases between. CDR1 MDHEN and CDR2 SYDVKM come from the germline V gene. The CDR3 has 16 amino acids. CDR3 DNA: TGTGCCAGCAGCCCCTCCCGCAGGGTCGGTAGTCAGCCCCAGCATTTT. Translation gives CASSPSRRVGSQPQHF.

This clone appeared a single time. The V gene is TRBV29-1, the J gene TRBJ2-2; D might be TRBD1 (5 bases). The CDR3 covers 13 residues. Germline CDR1 SQVTM, CDR2 ANQGSEA. Trimming stripped 5 bases from V and 0 bases from J, with 7 bases between. CDR3 sequence (DNA): TGCAGCGTTCGACAGACGAACACCGGGGAGCTGTTTTTT. This translates into CSVRQTNTGELFF.

J is TRBJ1-2 and V is TRBV2, with 10 nucleotides matching TRBD1. The junction had 6 bases not matched to a gene; V was cut back by 4 bases and J by 7 bases. The CDR3 covers 14 residues. The germline V gene encodes CDR1 SNHLY and CDR2 FYNNEI. The CDR3: CASSGGQGKSGYTF. The CDR3 DNA sequence: TGTGCCAGCAGTGGGGGACAGGGGAAGAGTGGCTACACCTTC.

This clone was seen a handful of times. This chain joins TRBV12-3 or TRBV12-4 and TRBJ2-2; 7 bases line up with TRBD2. The ends lost 5 bases at V and 5 bases at J; junction bases unmatched: 2. This CDR3 region has 13 residues. CDR3 sequence reads: CASSLRETGELFF. For the CDR3, the DNA is TGTGCCAGCAGTCTGCGGGAGACCGGGGAGCTGTTTTTT.

As DNA, the CDR3 is TGTGCCAGCAGCCGCAACCCGGGACTAGACACAGATACGCAGTATTTT. Protein: CASSRNPGLDTDTQYF. The rearrangement links TRBV4-2 to TRBJ2-3; 8 bases are a match to TRBD2. The CDR3 runs to 16 residues. V lost 4 bases and J lost 2; bases outside the gene matches: 8. CDR1 LGHNA and CDR2 YNFKEQ come from the germline V gene.

The CDR3 loop reads CASSLEGREGTEAFF. In DNA form, the CDR3 reads TGCGCCAGCAGCTTGGAGGGCAGGGAAGGCACTGAAGCTTTCTTT. The chain joins TRBV5-1 to TRBJ1-1; D possibly corresponds to TRBD1 (5 bases). Trimming left V 0 bases short and J 4 bases short, with 13 bases between. Germline values: CDR1 SGHRS, CDR2 YFSETQ. This CDR3 spans 15 amino acids.

The rearrangement uses TRBV7-2 and TRBJ2-2; D is ambiguous. The CDR3 length is 12 residues. V was cut by 5 bases and J by 6 bases, with 7 bases left in between. The germline CDR1 and CDR2 sequences are SGHTA and FQGNSA. In DNA, the CDR3 is TGTGCCAGCAGCCCTTTTGCCGGGGAGCTGTTTTTT. This codes for CASSPFAGELFF.

The CDR3 DNA reads as TGTGCCAGCAGTCCGGGACTAGGTCAGGAGACCCAGTACTTC. This sequence encodes CASSPGLGQETQYF. The chain joins TRBV6-2 or TRBV6-3 to TRBJ2-5; 8 bases match TRBD2. V shed 5 bases, J shed 5 bases, and the junction held 7 bases outside the gene matches. Germline lookup yields CDR1 MNHEY and CDR2 SVGEGT. The CDR3 sequence is 14 residues long.

J is TRBJ2-7 and V is TRBV6-5; TRBD1 agrees at 8 bases. V was pared by 4 bases and J by 7 bases, with 12 bases of the junction left unmatched. Germline-derived CDR1 and CDR2 are MNHEY and SVGAGI. This CDR3 is built from 15 residues. The DNA of the CDR3 is TGTGCCAGCAGTTCTGTCGGGACAGGAACGGAGGAGCAGTACTTC. Translation: CASSSVGTGTEEQYF.

The V gene is TRBV18, the J gene TRBJ1-3; TRBD1 matches at 10 bases. This CDR3 comprises 16 residues. The trim removed 4 bases at V and 0 bases at J, leaving 3 bases unmatched. CDR1 is KGHSH and CDR2 is LQKENI in the germline V gene. CDR3 nucleotides: TGTGCCAGCTCACGGACAGGGGGGAGCTCTGGAAACACCATATATTTT. This codes for CASSRTGGSSGNTIYF.

This sequence joins TRBV7-2 and TRBJ2-3; D uncertain. The CDR3 contains 14 residues. Looked up from germline, CDR1 is SGHTA and CDR2 is FQGNSA. Trimming took off 5 bases at V and 5 bases at J, with 14 bases between the two ends. The CDR3 coding sequence is TGTGCCAGCAGCCCGCAGAGCGAAGGAGATACGCAGTATTTT. Its protein is CASSPQSEGDTQYF.

This chain links TRBV24-1 with TRBJ2-1, with D possibly being TRBD1 (5 bases). Germline V CDR1 and CDR2: KGHDR, SFDVKD. Trimming took 10 bases from V and 6 from J, leaving 9 bases between them. This CDR3 comprises 11 residues. The CDR3 here is CATQGLNEQFF. The CDR3 DNA follows: TGTGCCACTCAGGGTCTCAATGAGCAGTTCTTC.

The chain uses TRBV19 and TRBJ2-3; D gene unclear. V lost 3 bases and J lost 3, with 10 bases in between. Per germline, CDR1 LNHDA and CDR2 SQIVND (reference sequence). CDR3 length: 14 residues. The CDR3 DNA sequence: TGTGCCAGTAGTATCCGTCAGTTTACAGATACGCAGTATTTT. Translated, it gives CASSIRQFTDTQYF.

This sequence joins TRBV28 and TRBJ2-7; 8 positions match TRBD2. With 11 bases clipped from V and 3 bases from J, the junction kept 9 bases outside the gene matches. Germline V gives CDR1 MDHEN, CDR2 SYDVKM. The CDR3 runs to 13 residues. The DNA of the CDR3 is TGTGCCGTCGAAGCGGGGGCTCGCTACGAGCAGTACTTC. Translation: CAVEAGARYEQYF.

The chain links TRBV6-5 to TRBJ2-2, with 12 bases matching TRBD2. Germline V lookup: CDR1 MNHEY, CDR2 SVGAGI. V gave up 6 bases and J gave up 5 bases; unmatched junction bases: 4. The CDR3 covers 15 residues. CDR3 nucleotide sequence: TGTGCCAGCAGGACTAGCGGGGGCGCGACCGGGGAGCTGTTTTTT. It codes for CASRTSGGATGELFF.